This T cell receptor beta chain was retrieved from a study of T cells expressing NK-cell markers. Study-level background: Sorted T-cell subsets CD3+CD56+NKG2C+, CD3+CD56+NKG2C- and CD3+CD56-NKG2C+ were TCR beta-sequenced. Study results and limitations: Specificity for HCMV among expanded NKG2C+ T cell clones was not established.

A note on this clonotype: Its target is unknown.

This CDR3 has 18 residues. The V gene's germline CDR1 is MDHEN and CDR2 SYDVKM. Beta-chain TCR cDNA was generated via 5'RACE template switching with UMIs. Following a re-call of the 5' RACE reads, TCRdb has one entry per CDR3 protein and lacks DNA. This specimen shows about 430,000 distinct CDR3 sequences; the ten leading clones hold approximately 1.5%. The TCR sequence derives from a woman between 45 and 60 years old in good health. V gene TRBV28 combines with J gene TRBJ1-5; TCRdb's assignment of TRBD1 cannot be checked, as there is no DNA. The sample comprised blood T cells: a sorted CD56 or NKG2C T cell subset, CD4+ or CD8+ T cells, or bulk PBMC T cells (not recorded which). The CDR3 loop is CASSFGTGLGSPNQPQHF.